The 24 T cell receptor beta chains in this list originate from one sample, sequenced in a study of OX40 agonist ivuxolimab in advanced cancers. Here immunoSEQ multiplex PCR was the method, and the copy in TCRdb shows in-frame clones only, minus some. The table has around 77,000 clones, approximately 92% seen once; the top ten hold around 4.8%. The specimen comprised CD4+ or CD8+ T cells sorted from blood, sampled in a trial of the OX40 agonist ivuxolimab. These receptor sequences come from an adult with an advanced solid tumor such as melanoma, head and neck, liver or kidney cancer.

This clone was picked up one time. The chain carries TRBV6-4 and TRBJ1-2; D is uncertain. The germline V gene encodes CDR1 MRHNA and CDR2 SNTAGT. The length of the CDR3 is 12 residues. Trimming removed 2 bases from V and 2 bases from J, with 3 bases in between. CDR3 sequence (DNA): TGTGCCAGCAGTGACCAAAACTATGGCTACACCTTC. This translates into CASSDQNYGYTF.

CDR3 sequence: CASSPQGMGGYTF. The DNA for the CDR3 is TGTGCCAGCAGCCCCCAGGGGATGGGCGGCTACACCTTC. V is TRBV7-8 and J is TRBJ1-2; possible D gene TRBD1, 6 bases. There are 13 residues in the CDR3. Looked up from germline, CDR1 is SGHVS and CDR2 is FQNEAQ. The V gene lost 5 bases and the J gene lost 8 bases, with 15 bases spanning the gap. The full variable domain, with the rest looked up from reference TRBV7-8 and TRBJ1-2, is GAGVSQSPRYKVAKRGQDVALRCDPISGHVSLFWYQQALGQGPEFLTYFQNEAQLDKSGLPSDRFFAERPEGSVSTLKIQRTQQEDSAVYLCASSPQGMGGYTFGSGTRLTVV.

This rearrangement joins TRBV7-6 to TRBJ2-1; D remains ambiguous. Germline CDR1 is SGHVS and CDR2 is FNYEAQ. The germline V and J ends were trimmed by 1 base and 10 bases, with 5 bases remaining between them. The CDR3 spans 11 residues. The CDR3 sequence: CASSLEDEQFF. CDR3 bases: TGTGCCAGCAGCTTAGAGGACGAGCAGTTCTTC.

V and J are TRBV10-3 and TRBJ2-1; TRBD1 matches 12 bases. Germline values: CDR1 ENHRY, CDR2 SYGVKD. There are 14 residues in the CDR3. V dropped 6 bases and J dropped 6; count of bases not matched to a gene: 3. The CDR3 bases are TGTGCCATCAGGAAGGGACAGGGGGCCAATGAGCAGTTCTTC. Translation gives CAIRKGQGANEQFF.

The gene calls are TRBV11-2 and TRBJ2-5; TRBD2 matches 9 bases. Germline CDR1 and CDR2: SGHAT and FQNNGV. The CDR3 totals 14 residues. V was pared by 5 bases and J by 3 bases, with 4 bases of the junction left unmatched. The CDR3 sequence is CASSRGGAEETQYF. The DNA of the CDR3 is TGTGCCAGCAGCCGCGGGGGGGCAGAAGAGACCCAGTACTTC.

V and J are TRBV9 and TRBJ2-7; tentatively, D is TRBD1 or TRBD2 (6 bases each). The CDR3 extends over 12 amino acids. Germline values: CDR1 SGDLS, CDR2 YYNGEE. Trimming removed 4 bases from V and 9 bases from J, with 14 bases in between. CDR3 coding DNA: TGTGCCAGCAGCTCGGGGGCGGGCGGGCAGTACTTC. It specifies CASSSGAGGQYF. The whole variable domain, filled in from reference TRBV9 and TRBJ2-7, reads DSGVTQTPKHLITATGQRVTLRCSPRSGDLSVYWYQQSLDQGLQFLIQYYNGEERAKGNILERFSAQQFPDLHSELNLSSLELGDSALYFCASSSGAGGQYFGPGTRLTVT.

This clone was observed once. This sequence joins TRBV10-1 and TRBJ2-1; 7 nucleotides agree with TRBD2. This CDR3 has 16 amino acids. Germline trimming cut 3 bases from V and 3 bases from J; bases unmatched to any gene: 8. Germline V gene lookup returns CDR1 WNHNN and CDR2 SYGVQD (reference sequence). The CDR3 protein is CASSDRLAEDYNEQFF. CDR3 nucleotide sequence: TGCGCCAGCAGTGACCGACTAGCTGAAGACTACAATGAGCAGTTCTTC.

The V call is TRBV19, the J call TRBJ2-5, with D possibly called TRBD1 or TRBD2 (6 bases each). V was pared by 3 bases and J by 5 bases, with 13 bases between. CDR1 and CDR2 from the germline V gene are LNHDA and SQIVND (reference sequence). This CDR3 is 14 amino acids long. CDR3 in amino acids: CASSISRRGETQYF. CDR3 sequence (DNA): TGTGCCAGTAGTATCTCAAGGAGGGGGGAGACCCAGTACTTC.

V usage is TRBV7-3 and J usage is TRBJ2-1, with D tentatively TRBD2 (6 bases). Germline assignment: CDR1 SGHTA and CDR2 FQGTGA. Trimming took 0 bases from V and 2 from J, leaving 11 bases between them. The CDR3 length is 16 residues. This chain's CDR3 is CASSLTRDSAYNEQFF. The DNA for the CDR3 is TGTGCCAGCAGCTTAACGAGGGACTCCGCCTACAATGAGCAGTTCTTC.

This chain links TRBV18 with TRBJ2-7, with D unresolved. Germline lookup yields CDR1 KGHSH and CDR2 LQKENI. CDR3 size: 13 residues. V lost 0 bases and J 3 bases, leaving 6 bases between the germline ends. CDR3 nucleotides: TGTGCCAGCTCACCACCGCAGAGCTACGAGCAGTACTTC. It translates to CASSPPQSYEQYF.

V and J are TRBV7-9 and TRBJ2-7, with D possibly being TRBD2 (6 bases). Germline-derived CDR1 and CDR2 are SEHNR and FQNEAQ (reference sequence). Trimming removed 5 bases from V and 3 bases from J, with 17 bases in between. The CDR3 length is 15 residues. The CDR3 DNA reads TGTGCCAGCAGCCCGACGGGTGCGGGAAACTACGAGCAGTACTTC. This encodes CASSPTGAGNYEQYF.

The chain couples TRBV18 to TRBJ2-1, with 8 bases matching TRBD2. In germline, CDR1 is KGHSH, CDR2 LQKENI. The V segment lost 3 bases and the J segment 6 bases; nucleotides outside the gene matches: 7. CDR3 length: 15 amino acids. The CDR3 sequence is CASSPASGLTNEQFF. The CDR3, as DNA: TGTGCCAGCTCACCGGCTAGCGGGCTTACCAATGAGCAGTTCTTC.

CDR3 sequence (DNA): TGTGCCAGCAGTGGAGAGGGATTACAAGAGACCCAGTACTTC. This codes for CASSGEGLQETQYF. The chain couples TRBV9 to TRBJ2-5, with D maybe TRBD2 (5 bases). Trimming removed 5 bases from V and 2 bases from J, with 13 bases in between. The CDR3 is 14 residues long. Germline V gives CDR1 SGDLS, CDR2 YYNGEE.

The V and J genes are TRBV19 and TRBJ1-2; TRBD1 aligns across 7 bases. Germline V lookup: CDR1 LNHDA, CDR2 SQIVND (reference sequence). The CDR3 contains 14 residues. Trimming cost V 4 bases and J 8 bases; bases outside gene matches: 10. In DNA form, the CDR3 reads TGTGCCAGTAGTACCCGACAGGGAAGCCGAGGCTACACCTTC. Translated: CASSTRQGSRGYTF.

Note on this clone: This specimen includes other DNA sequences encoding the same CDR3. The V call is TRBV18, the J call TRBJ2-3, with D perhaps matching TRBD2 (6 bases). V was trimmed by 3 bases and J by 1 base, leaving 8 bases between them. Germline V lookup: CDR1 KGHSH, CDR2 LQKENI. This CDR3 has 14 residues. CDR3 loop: CASSPSGGTDTQYF. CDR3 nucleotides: TGTGCCAGCTCACCTAGCGGCGGCACAGATACGCAGTATTTT.

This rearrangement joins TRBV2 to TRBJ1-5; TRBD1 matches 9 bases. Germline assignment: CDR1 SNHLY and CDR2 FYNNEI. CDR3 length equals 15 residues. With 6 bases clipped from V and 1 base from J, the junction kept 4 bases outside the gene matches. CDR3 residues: CASRLGQGSNQPQHF. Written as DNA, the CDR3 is TGTGCCAGCAGACTCGGACAGGGGAGCAATCAGCCCCAGCATTTT.

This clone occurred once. CDR3 coding DNA: TGCAGCGCCAAGGTCCCTAGAAGGGAGGGCTACACCTTC. It is translated as CSAKVPRREGYTF. The V gene is TRBV29-1, the J gene TRBJ1-2; unclear D gene. V was cut by 7 bases and J by 8 bases, with 20 bases left in between. Per germline, CDR1 SQVTM and CDR2 ANQGSEA. CDR3 size: 13 residues. The whole variable domain, filled in from reference TRBV29-1 and TRBJ1-2, reads SAVISQKPSRDICQRGTSLTIQCQVDSQVTMMFWYRQQPGQSLTLIATANQGSEATYESGFVIDKFPISRPNLTFSTLTVSNMSPEDSSIYLCSAKVPRREGYTFGSGTRLTVV.

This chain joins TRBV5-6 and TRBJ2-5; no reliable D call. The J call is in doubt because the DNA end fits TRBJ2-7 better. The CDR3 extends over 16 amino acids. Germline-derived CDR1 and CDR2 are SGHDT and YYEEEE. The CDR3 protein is CASSSRPSLFSYEQYF. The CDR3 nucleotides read TGTGCCAGCAGCTCCAGGCCCTCCTTGTTCTCCTACGAGCAGTACTTC.

The CDR3 DNA sequence: TGTGCCAGCAGTTTAGAACAGTCTGGAAACACCATATATTTT. This translates into CASSLEQSGNTIYF. The V gene is TRBV28, the J gene TRBJ1-3; D call uncertain. The CDR3 spans 14 residues. Germline V gene lookup returns CDR1 MDHEN and CDR2 SYDVKM. The germline V and J ends were trimmed by 2 bases and 1 base, with 6 bases remaining between them.

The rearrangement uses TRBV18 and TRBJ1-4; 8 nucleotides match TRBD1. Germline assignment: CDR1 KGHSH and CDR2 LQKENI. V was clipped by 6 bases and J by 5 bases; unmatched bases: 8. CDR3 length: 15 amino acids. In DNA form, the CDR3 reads TGTGCCAGCTCTAACGGACAGGGTCGGAATGAAAAACTGTTTTTT. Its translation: CASSNGQGRNEKLFF.

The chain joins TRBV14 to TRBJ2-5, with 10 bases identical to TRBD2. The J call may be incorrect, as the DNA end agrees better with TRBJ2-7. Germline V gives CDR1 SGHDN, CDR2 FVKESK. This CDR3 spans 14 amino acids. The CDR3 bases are TGTGCCAGCAGCCGCTCTAGCGGGAGCTACGAGCAGTACTTC. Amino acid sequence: CASSRSSGSYEQYF.

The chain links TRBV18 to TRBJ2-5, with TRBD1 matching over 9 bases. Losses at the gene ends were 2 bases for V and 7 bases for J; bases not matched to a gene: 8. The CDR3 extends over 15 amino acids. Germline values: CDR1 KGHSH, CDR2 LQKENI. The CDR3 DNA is TGTGCCAGCTCACCAACCGGACAGGGGTCGGGGACCCAGTACTTC. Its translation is CASSPTGQGSGTQYF.

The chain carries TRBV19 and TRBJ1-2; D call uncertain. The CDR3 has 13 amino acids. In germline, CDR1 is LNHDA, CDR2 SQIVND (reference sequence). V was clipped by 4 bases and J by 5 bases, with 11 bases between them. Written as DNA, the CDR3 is TGTGCCAGTAGTACCGATTGGATATATGGCTACACCTTC. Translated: CASSTDWIYGYTF.

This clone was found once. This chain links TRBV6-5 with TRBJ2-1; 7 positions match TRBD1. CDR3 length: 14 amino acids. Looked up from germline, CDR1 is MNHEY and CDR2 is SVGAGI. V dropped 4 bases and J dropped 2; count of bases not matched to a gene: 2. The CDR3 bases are TGTGCCAGCAGTTTGACAGGGCCCTACAATGAGCAGTTCTTC. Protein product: CASSLTGPYNEQFF.